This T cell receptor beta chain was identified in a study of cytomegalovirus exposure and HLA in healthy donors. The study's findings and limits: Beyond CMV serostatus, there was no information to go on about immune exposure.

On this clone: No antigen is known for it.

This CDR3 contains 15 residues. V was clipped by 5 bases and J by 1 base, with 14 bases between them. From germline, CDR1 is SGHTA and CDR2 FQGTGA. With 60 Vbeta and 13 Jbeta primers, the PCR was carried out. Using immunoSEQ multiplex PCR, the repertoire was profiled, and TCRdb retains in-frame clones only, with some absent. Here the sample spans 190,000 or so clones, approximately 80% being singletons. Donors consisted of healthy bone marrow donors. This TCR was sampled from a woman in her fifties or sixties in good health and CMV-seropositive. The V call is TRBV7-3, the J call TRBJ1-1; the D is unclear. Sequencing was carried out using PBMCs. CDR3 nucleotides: TGTGCCAGCAGCCCCATCGGGGATGCGAACACTGAAGCTTTCTTT. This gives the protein CASSPIGDANTEAFF.